This T cell receptor beta chain was observed in a study of beta chain features in type 1 diabetes. Across the study: Examination of sorted cells across all samples involved about 100,000,000 cells.

Germline assignment: CDR1 SGHNT and CDR2 YYREEE (reference sequence). Between the trimmed V and J ends, which lost 2 bases and 4 bases, there was a span of 6 bases. The CDR3 loop spans 13 amino acids. Notes on the study in general: Any role of HLA type in TCRB rearrangement remained unresolved here.

One heparinised blood draw averaging about 110 mL was given by each donor. Sorting that relied on CD45RO/CCR7/CD25/CD127/CD95/CD27 yielded CD4+ naive, central memory, regulatory and stem cell-like memory cells. What was sequenced were expressed TCRB transcripts, since all of the isolated RNA had been reverse transcribed. Profiled with immunoSEQ multiplex PCR; TCRdb holds only in-frame clones, not every one. The sample contains about 350,000 clones, roughly 21% of which appear only once. This clone has a handful of counts. Its antigen remains unknown. The genes are TRBV5-4 and TRBJ2-2, with D unclear. Sequenced sample: naive CD4+ T cells from blood. This clonotype originated in a woman between 18 and 29 years old in good health. This chain's CDR3 is CASSFGSTGELFF. DNA for the CDR3: TGTGCCAGCAGCTTCGGTTCCACCGGGGAGCTGTTTTTT.